The present entry profiles one T cell receptor beta chain with its context. Germline values: CDR1 SGHNT, CDR2 YYREEE (reference sequence). V shed 4 bases and J 1 base; nucleotides not matched to a gene: 5. The CDR3 is 17 residues long. This sample was included in a study of blood T cell repertoires in COVID-19. Study overall: The United States, Italy and Spain were the sources of the acute and convalescent COVID-19 samples.

Original methodology: Estimation of nucleated cell counts relied on the amplification of reference gene primers. This table comes from immunoSEQ multiplex PCR, and its TCRdb copy is limited to in-frame clones, with some not included. Clonal size and the V and J genes are those of that table, whereas D and trimming came from the DNA. The sample consists of roughly 56,000 clones, about 91% of them appearing once. This chain links TRBV5-4 with TRBJ2-6; 10 bases line up with TRBD1. The sequenced material came from peripheral blood. The receptor was isolated from a man aged 50 to 59 with active COVID-19. The chain's CDR3 is CASSQGQGRSGANVLTF. As DNA, the CDR3 is TGTGCCAGCAGCCAGGGACAGGGGAGATCTGGGGCCAACGTCCTGACTTTC. The full variable domain, rest sourced from reference TRBV5-4 and TRBJ2-6, is ETGVTQSPTHLIKTRGQQVTLRCSSQSGHNTVSWYQQALGQGPQFIFQYYREEENGRGNFPPRFSGLQFPNYSSELNVNALELDDSALYLCASSQGQGRSGANVLTFGAGSRLTVL.